Listed below are T cell receptor beta chains from one sample, sequenced in a study of beta chain features in type 1 diabetes. Sequenced by immunoSEQ multiplex PCR; TCRdb stores in-frame clones only, minus some. The sample gives about 260,000 clones, roughly 70% of which show up once; around 0.05% is in the top ten. Sequenced material: naive CD4+ T cells from blood. The receptors here all came from a man aged 25-45 years in good health. The CDR3 runs from the conserved cysteine through the conserved F or W. A D gene is named only where the DNA matches it firmly. The size of a clone is reported for some rows only, either as once, few or many, or as a class for expanded clones.

d_gene,j_gene,v_gene,abundance,CDR3nt,CDR3aa
TRBD1,TRBJ2-3,TRBV7-9,.,TGTGCCAGCGGCCAGGGACAGGGAGGAATTTGGACAGATACGCAGTATTTT,CASGQGQGGIWTDTQYF
.,TRBJ2-5,TRBV11-2,.,TGTGCCAGCAGCTTAGATCGGGAGACCCAGTACTTC,CASSLDRETQYF
.,TRBJ1-1,TRBV29-1,.,TGCAGCGTTGGCTCGGTACGGAACACTGAAGCTTTCTTT,CSVGSVRNTEAFF
.,TRBJ2-1,TRBV4-3,.,TGCGCCAGCAGCCAAGATGGGGCCGGGATCCAGTTCTTC,CASSQDGAGIQFF
.,TRBJ1-6,TRBV5-1,once,TGCGCCAGCAGCTTGGGAGATTCACCCCTCCACTTT,CASSLGDSPLHF
TRBD2,TRBJ2-7,TRBV30,.,TGTGCCTGGAGTCCTACTAGCGGGGGGTCCGAGCAGTACTTC,CAWSPTSGGSEQYF
TRBD1,TRBJ2-5,TRBV29-1,.,TGCAGCGTTCGAGCGGTTCTCAGGGGGGAGACCCAGTACTTC,CSVRAVLRGETQYF
.,TRBJ2-7,TRBV29-1,.,TGCAGCGTTACTGGGATAGCCCCCAGCTCCTACGAGCAGTACTTC,CSVTGIAPSSYEQYF
.,TRBJ2-3,TRBV7-9,.,TGTGCCAGCGGGGCCACAGATACGCAGTATTTT,CASGATDTQYF
.,TRBJ2-1,TRBV29-1,.,TGCAGCGTTGAGAGACCCCTGTCCAGGCCAAATGAGCAGTTCTTC,CSVERPLSRPNEQFF
.,TRBJ2-7,TRBV5-1,.,TGCGCCAGCAGCTCCGACCGGAGCTCCTACGAGCAGTACTTC,CASSSDRSSYEQYF
TRBD1,TRBJ2-4,TRBV28,.,TGTGCCAGCACCGGACAGGAGATCCTAGCCAAAAACATTCAGTACTTC,CASTGQEILAKNIQYF
.,TRBJ2-7,TRBV25-1,.,TGTGCCAGCAGTGACGTGACCTACGAGCAGTACTTC,CASSDVTYEQYF
TRBD1,TRBJ2-1,TRBV25-1,.,TGTGCCAGCAGTGATCGAGTAGACAGGGGCTACAATGAGCAGTTCTTC,CASSDRVDRGYNEQFF
.,TRBJ1-5,TRBV10-3,.,TGTGCCATCAGCAACGCACCGAGGGAGCCCCAGCATTTT,CAISNAPREPQHF
TRBD1,TRBJ2-7,TRBV15,.,TGTGCCACCAGCAGAGGGACAGGAAAGGAGGAGCAGTACTTC,CATSRGTGKEEQYF
.,TRBJ2-3,TRBV29-1,.,TGCAGCGTCGCGGGGGACAGAAGCACAGATACGCAGTATTTT,CSVAGDRSTDTQYF
.,TRBJ2-1,TRBV6-1,.,TGTGCCAGCAGTAAAGAGGCCCCGAGCTCCTACAATGAGCAGTTCTTC,CASSKEAPSSYNEQFF
.,TRBJ1-1,TRBV29-1,.,TGCAGCGTTGTCCCGCCTCTTGCCACTGAAGCTTTCTTT,CSVVPPLATEAFF
.,TRBJ1-1,TRBV29-1,.,TGCAGCGTTGTGGTCCGGAACACTGAAGCTTTCTTT,CSVVVRNTEAFF
TRBD2,TRBJ2-7,TRBV29-1,.,TGCAGCGTCCTAGGACTAGCGAAGAGCTCCTACGAGCAGTACTTC,CSVLGLAKSSYEQYF
.,TRBJ2-5,TRBV29-1,few,TGCAGCGCCGAAGAGGGGCGAGAGACCCAGTACTTC,CSAEEGRETQYF
.,TRBJ2-1,TRBV29-1,.,TGCAGCGTTGAAGGGGGACTCCTTGGAACCTACAATGAGCAGTTCTTC,CSVEGGLLGTYNEQFF
TRBD1,TRBJ2-7,TRBV6-5,.,TGTGCCAGCAGTCGTGGGACAGGGTCGAGCGAGCAGTACTTC,CASSRGTGSSEQYF
TRBD1,TRBJ2-7,TRBV30,.,TGTGCCTGGAGGCCGGGACAGGGGTACCACGAGCAGTACTTC,CAWRPGQGYHEQYF
TRBD1,TRBJ1-6,TRBV19,.,TGTGCCAGTAGTACGACAGGGCTTGATTCACCCCTCCACTTT,CASSTTGLDSPLHF
TRBD2,TRBJ2-5,TRBV30,.,TGTGCCTGGAGTTGGGGAGCGGGAGGACAAGAGACCCAGTACTTC,CAWSWGAGGQETQYF
TRBD1,TRBJ2-7,TRBV10-3,.,TGTGCCATCAGTGTTTGGGGACAGGACCAGGAGCAGTACTTC,CAISVWGQDQEQYF
TRBD1,TRBJ2-3,TRBV4-2,.,TGTGCCAGCAGCCAAGTACTCACCGGGACAGCCGATACGCAGTATTTT,CASSQVLTGTADTQYF
.,TRBJ2-7,TRBV7-2,once,TGTGCCAGCAGCCCCCCGGCCGGGGCCACTGGGGAGCAGTACTTC,CASSPPAGATGEQYF
TRBD1,TRBJ2-5,TRBV7-2,.,TGTGCCAGCAGCTTAGTGGACAGGGGGCGCGCGACCCAGTACTTC,CASSLVDRGRATQYF
TRBD1,TRBJ2-1,TRBV27,.,TGTGCCAGCAGTTCACCGGGACAGGGGATCCCCTCCTACAATGAGCAGTTCTTC,CASSSPGQGIPSYNEQFF
TRBD1,TRBJ1-2,TRBV29-1,few,TGCAGCGTGGTAACAGGGGCGACGGGCTACACCTTC,CSVVTGATGYTF
TRBD1,TRBJ1-2,TRBV30,few,TGTGCCTGGAGTCCGAAGAAGGGACAGGGAAACTATGGCTACACCTTC,CAWSPKKGQGNYGYTF
.,TRBJ2-1,TRBV15,.,TGTGCCACCAGCAGAGATTTCGGGGATGAGCAGTTCTTC,CATSRDFGDEQFF
.,TRBJ2-1,TRBV30,.,TGTGCCTGGAGTCCTCGGCCGTACAATGAGCAGTTCTTC,CAWSPRPYNEQFF
TRBD2,TRBJ2-3,TRBV29-1,.,TGCAGCGTCGACCTAGCGGGAGGGTTCACAGATACGCAGTATTTT,CSVDLAGGFTDTQYF
TRBD1,TRBJ2-1,TRBV30,.,TGTGCCTGGGGACAGGGACAGGGCTACAATGAGCAGTTCTTC,CAWGQGQGYNEQFF
.,TRBJ2-2,TRBV4-2,.,TGTGCCAGCAGCCAAGGGAGAGATGCCGGGGAGCTGTTTTTT,CASSQGRDAGELFF
.,TRBJ1-1,TRBV29-1,.,TGCAGCGCGGGACGGACGAACACTGAAGCTTTCTTT,CSAGRTNTEAFF
TRBD1,TRBJ2-7,TRBV29-1,few,TGCAGCGTTGCCGACAGGGCCTACGAGCAGTACTTC,CSVADRAYEQYF
.,TRBJ2-7,TRBV7-9,few,TGTGCCAGCAGCTTAGGCCCGGCTGGGTGGTACGAGCAGTACTTC,CASSLGPAGWYEQYF
TRBD2,TRBJ2-5,TRBV29-1,few,TGCAGCGTTGTTGCGCTAGCGGTAAAAGAGACCCAGTACTTC,CSVVALAVKETQYF
TRBD2,TRBJ2-1,TRBV18,.,TGTGCCAGCTCACCGACTAGCGGGGAAGGTGAGCAGTTCTTC,CASSPTSGEGEQFF
.,TRBJ2-7,TRBV6-6,.,TGTGCCAGCAGTTACCTCCTAGCGACCTACGAGCAGTACTTC,CASSYLLATYEQYF
.,TRBJ1-5,TRBV30,few,TGTGCCTGGAGTGATGGAGAGGGACCAAATCAGCCCCAGCATTTT,CAWSDGEGPNQPQHF
.,TRBJ2-4,TRBV29-1,.,TGCAGCGTGCTGACGGTAGCCAAAAACATTCAGTACTTC,CSVLTVAKNIQYF
TRBD1,TRBJ2-7,TRBV13,.,TGTGCCAGCAGCTTGGGACAGCTCTACGAGCAGTACTTC,CASSLGQLYEQYF